This entry concerns a single TCR beta chain. This entry comes from a study of blood T cell repertoires in COVID-19. Looking at the study overall: Sources were T cells, B-cell-depleted T cells, or PBMCs; the material itself was cDNA or gDNA.

Germline V gene lookup returns CDR1 SGHTA and CDR2 FQGNSA. The V end lost 5 bases, the J end lost 4 bases, and 14 bases lay between the germline ends. This CDR3 spans 15 amino acids. Data came from immunoSEQ multiplex PCR; TCRdb stores just in-frame clones and leaves some out. The sample holds about 230,000 clones, 80% to 90% seen once. The sequenced sample consisted of peripheral blood. This rearrangement joins TRBV7-2 to TRBJ2-2; D is unclear. The clonotype comes from a man between 50 and 59 years old with COVID-19, enrolled during active disease. CDR3 nucleotides: TGTGCCAGCAGCCCCTCCACGGGTTCCACCGGGGAGCTGTTTTTT. Its protein product is CASSPSTGSTGELFF.